This record looks at one TCR beta chain sequence and its context. This record comes from a study of T cell responses to AZD1222 COVID-19 vaccine. The protocol was immunoSEQ multiplex PCR, while the TCRdb copy is restricted to in-frame clones and leaves out a portion. The table shows 130,000 to 150,000 clones, with about 92% occurring only once. Trimming cost V 3 bases and J 3 bases, with 15 bases left between them. Germline V gene lookup returns CDR1 LNHDA and CDR2 SQIVND (reference sequence). The CDR3 runs to 15 residues. The receptor comes from an adult who had recovered from COVID-19. Sequencing was performed on peripheral blood, taken after recovery from COVID-19. The chain combines TRBV19 with TRBJ2-7, with a possible D match to TRBD2 (5 bases). DNA of the CDR3: TGTGCCAGTAGTATGGGTAGCGTCGGGAACTACGAGCAGTACTTC. It yields the protein CASSMGSVGNYEQYF.